This entry concerns a single T cell receptor beta chain. What it binds is not known. These data are taken from a study of T cell responses to AZD1222 COVID-19 vaccine. Points from the study as a whole: Clonal diversity was possibly underestimated, and white British individuals and females predominated among donors. Repertoires were sampled only after the peak T cell response.

After removal of 4 bases from V and 7 bases from J, the junction contained 6 bases not matched to a gene. Germline CDR1 reads SGHNT; CDR2 reads YYREEE (reference sequence). This CDR3 contains 14 residues. Here immunoSEQ multiplex PCR was the method, and the copy in TCRdb shows in-frame clones only, minus some. The sample consists of fewer than 150,000 clones, 92% of them appearing once. The sample here was peripheral blood, taken 28 days after the second AZD1222 dose. The receptor was derived from an adult who received the AZD1222 COVID-19 vaccine. The chain has TRBV5-4 and TRBJ2-1; 9 bases are shared with TRBD1. The CDR3 is CASSPGQGRNEQFF. CDR3 in DNA: TGTGCCAGCAGCCCTGGACAGGGGCGGAATGAGCAGTTCTTC.